Following are 28 T cell receptor beta chains from one sample sequenced in a study of monozygotic twins with inflammatory bowel disease. TCRdb re-called the 5' RACE reads; one entry per CDR3 protein, DNA not given. Recorded for this sample: some 450,000 distinct CDR3 sequences. Material: blood. The receptors come from a human donor with ulcerative colitis or Crohn's disease, or a healthy co-twin of an affected twin (not recorded which).

The V call is TRBV5-4, the J call TRBJ2-1; TCRdb's D gene call, TRBD2, goes unchecked for lack of DNA. Germline CDR1 reads SGHNT; CDR2 reads YYREEE (reference sequence). The CDR3 length is 13 residues. The CDR3 loop is CASSLRDYGVQFF.

CDR3 region: CASKLGRDEQYF. This chain links TRBV11-2 with TRBJ2-7. The CDR3 has 12 amino acids. Looked up from germline, CDR1 is SGHAT and CDR2 is FQNNGV.

V gene TRBV6-1 combines with J gene TRBJ2-3. Germline V gene data show CDR1 as MNHNS and CDR2 as SASEGT. This CDR3 region has 15 residues. CDR3 loop: CASSDRSSRTDTQYF.

The chain links TRBV5-5 to TRBJ2-1; the TCRdb call, TRBD2, lacks DNA for checking. The CDR3 runs to 16 residues. Germline V lookup: CDR1 SGHKS, CDR2 YYEKEE (reference sequence). CDR3 protein: CASSSPHERELNEQFF.

The rearrangement joins TRBV7-9 to TRBJ1-3; TCRdb indicates TRBD1, and absent DNA this call remains unverified. Germline lookup yields CDR1 SEHNR and CDR2 FQNEAQ (reference sequence). The CDR3 consists of 14 residues. This CDR3 is CASSGGKGGNTIYF. The entire variable domain, with the rest obtained from reference TRBV7-9 and TRBJ1-3, is as follows: DTGVSQNPRHKITKRGQNVTFRCDPISEHNRLYWYRQTLGQGPEFLTYFQNEAQLEKSRLLSDRFSAERPKGSFSTLEIQRTEQGDSAMYLCASSGGKGGNTIYFGEGSWLTVV.

The chain recombines TRBV7-2 with TRBJ1-3; the D call of TRBD1 rests on TCRdb alone, since no DNA is present to check it. This CDR3 region has 13 residues. The germline V gene encodes CDR1 SGHTA and CDR2 FQGNSA. CDR3 region: CASAREAGNTIYF.

The chain has TRBV29-1 and TRBJ2-3. The CDR3 covers 15 residues. From germline, CDR1 is SQVTM and CDR2 ANQGSEA. The chain's CDR3 is CSVEGPTPPADTQYF.

J is TRBJ1-5 and V is TRBV20-1. CDR1 is DFQATT, CDR2 SNEGSKA, per germline (reference sequence). The CDR3 extends over 15 amino acids. This chain's CDR3 is CSARGPGKSNQPQHF.

V usage is TRBV4-3 and J usage is TRBJ1-1; TCRdb's D gene call, TRBD1, goes unchecked for lack of DNA. Germline lookup yields CDR1 LGHNA and CDR2 YSLEER. This CDR3 region has 13 residues. The CDR3 protein is CASTRQGNTEAFF.

The CDR3 loop reads CASSLWERSGYGYTF. The chain joins TRBV28 to TRBJ1-2. Germline assignment: CDR1 MDHEN and CDR2 SYDVKM. This CDR3 has 15 amino acids.

The chain carries TRBV7-9 and TRBJ1-2; TCRdb picks TRBD1, but there is no DNA to check that call. Germline CDR1 reads SEHNR; CDR2 reads FQNEAQ (reference sequence). The CDR3 is 16 amino acids. The CDR3 sequence: CASSAPDRGRDYGYTF.

This chain links TRBV4-3 with TRBJ2-1. Germline CDR1 reads LGHNA; CDR2 reads YSLEER. This CDR3 is 16 amino acids long. The CDR3 here is CASSQDWPSSYNEQFF.

The rearrangement joins TRBV7-8 to TRBJ1-5. The CDR3 contains 16 residues. Germline loops: CDR1 SGHVS, CDR2 FQNEAQ. CDR3 sequence: CASSLDLAANRQPQHF.

The V call is TRBV20-1, the J call TRBJ2-6. This CDR3 is 15 amino acids long. Germline V CDR1 and CDR2: DFQATT, SNEGSKA (reference sequence). This CDR3 is CSASPGNSGANVLTF.

J is TRBJ2-7 and V is TRBV12-3 or TRBV12-4. This CDR3 contains 12 residues. This CDR3 reads CASSSGVREQYF.

V usage is TRBV7-2 and J usage is TRBJ2-3; as DNA is missing, the TRBD1 call by TCRdb cannot be tested. CDR1 is SGHTA, CDR2 FQGNSA, per germline. CDR3 size: 17 residues. The CDR3 protein is CASSSLGRGSGTDTQYF. Based on the CDR3 plus reference TRBV7-2 and TRBJ2-3, the full variable domain is GAGVSQSPSNKVTEKGKDVELRCDPISGHTALYWYRQSLGQGLEFLIYFQGNSAPDKSGLPSDRFSAERTGGSVSTLTIQRTQQEDSAVYLCASSSLGRGSGTDTQYFGPGTRLTVL.

The chain uses TRBV19 and TRBJ1-1; TCRdb's D call, TRBD1, is unchecked because there is no DNA. Per the germline V gene, CDR1 is LNHDA and CDR2 is SQIVND (reference sequence). The CDR3 is 16 residues long. The CDR3 sequence: CASSIFATVLNTEAFF. Full variable domain (rest looked up from reference TRBV19 and TRBJ1-1): DGGITQSPKYLFRKEGQNVTLSCEQNLNHDAMYWYRQDPGQGLRLIYYSQIVNDFQKGDIAEGYSVSREKKESFPLTVTSAQKNPTAFYLCASSIFATVLNTEAFFGQGTRLTVV.

The V gene is TRBV30, the J gene TRBJ1-3; TCRdb's D gene call, TRBD1, goes unchecked for lack of DNA. Germline V CDR1 and CDR2: GTSNPN, SVGIG (reference sequence). This CDR3 spans 16 amino acids. CDR3: CAWSWQGIHSGNTIYF.

This chain connects TRBV19 to TRBJ1-2; as DNA is missing, the TRBD1 call by TCRdb cannot be tested. The CDR3 is made up of 16 amino acids. CDR1 is LNHDA and CDR2 is SQIVND in the germline V gene (reference sequence). This CDR3 reads CASRNITGQTNYGYTF.

V usage is TRBV28 and J usage is TRBJ2-5; absent DNA, TCRdb's TRBD2 call cannot be checked. The length of the CDR3 is 17 residues. In germline, CDR1 is MDHEN, CDR2 SYDVKM. CDR3 in amino acids: CASSRPGLAGTGPTQYF.

The chain has TRBV27 and TRBJ2-3. Germline V gene sequence: CDR1 MNHEY, CDR2 SMNVEV (reference sequence). The CDR3 contains 15 residues. CDR3 sequence: CASRSTFGGADTQYF.

The J gene is TRBJ2-6, the V gene TRBV5-1; the TCRdb call, TRBD1, lacks DNA for checking. The CDR3 sequence is 15 residues long. Germline CDR1 SGHRS, CDR2 YFSETQ. CDR3 residues: CASSLAGTGANVLTF.

The J gene is TRBJ1-2, the V gene TRBV7-9; TCRdb designates TRBD1, a call that cannot be tested without DNA. The length of the CDR3 is 16 residues. Germline CDR1 SEHNR, CDR2 FQNEAQ (reference sequence). CDR3: CASSLALGSGSDGYTF.

The rearrangement uses TRBV5-1 and TRBJ1-2. From germline, CDR1 is SGHRS and CDR2 YFSETQ. This CDR3 is 14 amino acids long. CDR3 sequence: CASSWTAGDYGYTF.

The chain combines TRBV5-1 with TRBJ2-1. There are 14 residues in the CDR3. Germline CDR1 is SGHRS and CDR2 is YFSETQ. CDR3 region: CASSLAEGNREQFF.

The V gene is TRBV7-9, the J gene TRBJ2-1; TCRdb calls TRBD1, which cannot be checked without DNA. Germline V lookup: CDR1 SEHNR, CDR2 FQNEAQ (reference sequence). CDR3 length: 12 residues. This chain's CDR3 is CASSWGPNEQFF.

The chain uses TRBV20-1 and TRBJ1-4. The CDR3 contains 14 residues. Germline CDR1 is DFQATT and CDR2 is SNEGSKA (reference sequence). The CDR3 here is CSARLDPRGEKLFF.

J is TRBJ1-2 and V is TRBV5-6; TCRdb indicates TRBD1, and absent DNA this call remains unverified. The germline V gene has CDR1 SGHDT and CDR2 YYEEEE. CDR3 length: 15 residues. The CDR3 region is CASSAGTGGGYGYTF.